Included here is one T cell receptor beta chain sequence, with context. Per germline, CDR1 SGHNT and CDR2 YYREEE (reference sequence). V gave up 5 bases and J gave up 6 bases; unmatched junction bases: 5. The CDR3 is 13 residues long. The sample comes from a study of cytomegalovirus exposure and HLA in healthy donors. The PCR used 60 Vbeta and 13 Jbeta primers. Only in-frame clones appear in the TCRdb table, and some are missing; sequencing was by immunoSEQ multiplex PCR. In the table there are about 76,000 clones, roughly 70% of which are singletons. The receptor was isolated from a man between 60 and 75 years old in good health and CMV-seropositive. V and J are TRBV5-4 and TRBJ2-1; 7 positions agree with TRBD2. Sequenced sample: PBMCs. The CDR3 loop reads CASSPTGGNEQFF. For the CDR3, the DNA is TGTGCCAGCAGTCCGACGGGAGGCAATGAGCAGTTCTTC.